The clone carrying this TCR beta chain was detected only once. The V gene lost 4 bases and the J gene lost 2 bases, with 13 bases spanning the gap. Germline values: CDR1 SEHNR, CDR2 FQNEAQ (reference sequence). There are 15 residues in the CDR3. These data come from a study of blood T cell repertoires in COVID-19. Study-level information: COVID-19 samples from acute and convalescent phases originated in the United States, Italy and Spain. T cells, B-cell-depleted T cells, or PBMCs provided the cDNA or gDNA that served as material.

Original handling: How many nucleated cells were present was estimated from reference gene primer amplification. Libraries were prepared by immunoSEQ multiplex PCR; TCRdb keeps only in-frame clonotypes and omits some of them. That table gives V, J and clone size, and the DNA gave D and trimming. The sample has about 110,000 clones, roughly 83% seen once. Material for sequencing was peripheral blood. The rearrangement links TRBV7-9 to TRBJ2-3, with D tentatively TRBD2 (5 bases). The receptor comes from a human donor in a cohort sampled during active COVID-19. The DNA of the CDR3 is TGTGCCAGCAGCTCCGGGATTTCAAACACAGATACGCAGTATTTT. It translates to CASSSGISNTDTQYF.